This paragraph reports one TCR beta chain. Its cognate antigen is unknown. The data belong to a study of cytomegalovirus exposure and HLA in healthy donors. Study results and limitations: About 87% or about 30% of the time was how often most TCR beta V segments were productive, according to an earlier analysis. While the bulk of TCR sequences proved rare, some public TCRs turned up in many donors. There were three CMV-associated chains whose specificity for CMV antigens was confirmed in vitro.

PCR was performed using 60 Vbeta and 13 Jbeta primers. Produced via immunoSEQ multiplex PCR; TCRdb's table is partial and in-frame only. This sample yields around 190,000 clones, of which around 75% are seen a single time; around 1.6% belongs to the top ten. Germline V CDR1 and CDR2: SNHLY, FYNNEI. Trimming at V came to 7 bases and at J to 4 bases, leaving 13 bases not matched to a gene. This CDR3 comprises 19 residues. Healthy bone marrow donors made up the cohort. The sample was PBMCs. The sequence was obtained from a woman between 50 and 59 years old in good health and CMV-seronegative. The rearrangement links TRBV2 to TRBJ2-1; TRBD2 matches at 16 bases. This chain's CDR3 is CASIRSGLAGGATYNEQFF. The CDR3 bases are TGTGCCAGCATCCGATCGGGACTAGCGGGGGGGGCGACTTACAATGAGCAGTTCTTC.